Each of the 19 T cell receptor beta chains below was sequenced from the same sample in a study of T cell changes during pregnancy in multiple sclerosis. The assay was immunoSEQ multiplex PCR, and TCRdb's table has in-frame clones only and misses some. Of tens of thousands of clones in the sample, almost 95% were seen once. The specimen comprised peripheral blood, sampled in the third trimester of pregnancy. The receptors come from a female donor in good health, enrolled as a control in a pregnancy study.

This rearrangement joins TRBV28 to TRBJ2-5; D might be TRBD2 (5 bases). This CDR3 region has 14 residues. With 3 bases removed from V and 4 bases from J, the gap between germline ends came to 12 bases. Germline V gene sequence: CDR1 MDHEN, CDR2 SYDVKM. The CDR3 region is CASSFRGRRETQYF. The DNA of the CDR3 is TGTGCCAGCAGTTTTCGGGGAAGGAGAGAGACCCAGTACTTC.

This chain connects TRBV10-3 to TRBJ1-1; D is unclear. Trimming pared 0 bases from V and 5 bases from J, leaving 7 bases between. Germline V CDR1 and CDR2: ENHRY, SYGVKD. There are 13 residues in the CDR3. CDR3 amino acids: CAISESEGTEAFF. CDR3 nucleotide sequence: TGTGCCATCAGTGAGTCGGAGGGTACTGAAGCTTTCTTT.

The rearrangement joins TRBV4-1 to TRBJ2-1; 9 positions agree with TRBD2. The CDR3 spans 17 residues. Germline loops: CDR1 MGHRA, CDR2 YSYEKL. Trimming cost V 1 base and J 8 bases; bases outside gene matches: 12. This chain's CDR3 is CASSQGGRGGTADEQFF. CDR3 bases: TGCGCCAGCAGCCAAGGTGGGCGGGGGGGCACGGCGGATGAGCAGTTCTTC.

This chain joins TRBV7-6 and TRBJ1-2; 8 nucleotides match TRBD1. V lost 1 base, J lost 4 bases, and 5 bases stayed unmatched. The CDR3 has 15 residues. Germline CDR1 is SGHVS and CDR2 is FNYEAQ. The CDR3 DNA is TGTGCCAGCAGCTTAGGGACAGGGTCTGGCTATGGCTACACCTTC. Residues: CASSLGTGSGYGYTF.

The gene calls are TRBV5-1 and TRBJ1-2; 8 nucleotides agree with TRBD1. The CDR3 loop spans 14 amino acids. V lost 8 bases to trimming and J lost 1 base; unmatched junction nucleotides: 7. Germline V gene lookup returns CDR1 SGHRS and CDR2 YFSETQ. DNA for the CDR3: TGCGCCAGTCGGACAGGGCCGCTTAACTATGGCTACACCTTC. Translated, it gives CASRTGPLNYGYTF.

CDR3 bases: TGTGCCAGCAGTGAATTGGACACCTACGAGCAGTACTTC. Translating gives CASSELDTYEQYF. V is TRBV2 and J is TRBJ2-7, with TRBD1 as a possible D gene (5 bases). From germline, CDR1 is SNHLY and CDR2 FYNNEI. Trimming took 2 bases from V and 2 from J, leaving 7 bases between them. CDR3 length: 13 amino acids.

The CDR3 is CASSQATGAGNQPQHF. CDR3 coding DNA: TGTGCCAGCAGCCAAGCGACAGGGGCGGGGAATCAGCCCCAGCATTTT. The V gene is TRBV4-2, the J gene TRBJ1-5, with 8 nucleotides matching TRBD1. Looked up from germline, CDR1 is LGHNA and CDR2 is YNFKEQ. The CDR3 has 16 amino acids. The V gene end was trimmed by 1 base and the J gene end by 4 bases; junction bases not matched to a gene: 6.

The V call is TRBV2, the J call TRBJ2-3; maybe TRBD2 (5 bases). Germline-derived CDR1 and CDR2 are SNHLY and FYNNEI. This CDR3 is built from 13 residues. V was trimmed by 5 bases and J by 6 bases, leaving 12 bases between them. The CDR3 loop reads CASSRGGEDTQYF. CDR3 bases: TGTGCCAGCAGTCGCGGTGGGGAGGATACGCAGTATTTT.

The chain employs TRBV28 and TRBJ1-4; 8 bases match TRBD1. The CDR3 loop spans 18 amino acids. The germline gives CDR1 MDHEN, CDR2 SYDVKM. J was trimmed by 2 bases and V by 1 base; bases with no gene match: 9. The CDR3: CASSLFSGTGRTNEKLFF. CDR3 nucleotides: TGTGCCAGCAGTTTATTTTCGGGGACAGGACGCACTAATGAAAAACTGTTTTTT.

This clone was detected only once. The chain combines TRBV15 with TRBJ2-7; 9 bases line up with TRBD1. CDR1 is LNHNV, CDR2 YYDKDF, per germline (reference sequence). There are 14 residues in the CDR3. V lost 9 bases and J lost 4; bases outside the gene matches: 10. Here the CDR3 DNA reads TGTGCCACGGGGCCGGGGACAGGGCGGTACGAGCAGTACTTC. Translated, it gives CATGPGTGRYEQYF.

The V call is TRBV4-3, the J call TRBJ2-2; 9 nucleotides align to TRBD1. J was trimmed by 7 bases and V by 1 base; bases with no gene match: 16. The germline CDR1 and CDR2 sequences are LGHNA and YSLEER. This CDR3 contains 19 residues. CDR3 bases: TGCGCCAGCAGCCAAGGGGGGACGGGACAGGGTTGGGGCGGCGGGGAGCTGTTTTTT. Translation: CASSQGGTGQGWGGGELFF.

J is TRBJ2-1 and V is TRBV4-1; 12 nucleotides match TRBD2. J was trimmed by 16 bases and V by 2 bases; bases with no gene match: 9. The CDR3 runs to 14 residues. Germline values: CDR1 MGHRA, CDR2 YSYEKL. CDR3 sequence reads: CASSQPTSGGHFFF. In DNA, the CDR3 is TGCGCCAGCAGCCAACCGACTAGCGGGGGCCATTTTTTCTTC.

This chain connects TRBV11-2 to TRBJ1-1, with TRBD1 as a possible D gene (6 bases). Trimming cost V 1 base and J 6 bases, with 18 bases left between them. This CDR3 is 16 amino acids long. The V gene's germline CDR1 is SGHAT and CDR2 FQNNGV. The chain's CDR3 is CASSLAIAGVGAEAFF. The CDR3 DNA sequence: TGTGCCAGCAGCTTAGCAATTGCAGGGGTGGGCGCTGAAGCTTTCTTT.

The rearrangement uses TRBV27 and TRBJ2-3, with 8 nucleotides matching TRBD1. This CDR3 region has 13 residues. Germline assignment: CDR1 MNHEY and CDR2 SMNVEV (reference sequence). V lost 2 bases and J lost 9; bases outside the gene matches: 4. The CDR3 here is CASSLTGTGTQYF. CDR3 DNA sequence: TGTGCCAGCAGTTTAACCGGGACAGGAACGCAGTATTTT.

This sequence joins TRBV10-3 and TRBJ1-6; D is undetermined. V shed 3 bases and J shed 7 bases, with 4 bases lying between them. Germline loops: CDR1 ENHRY, CDR2 SYGVKD. CDR3 size: 12 residues. The DNA of the CDR3 is TGTGCCATCAGTGATCAAAATTCACCCCTCCACTTT. Its protein is CAISDQNSPLHF.

V is TRBV19 and J is TRBJ1-5, with D uncertain. Germline V gene sequence: CDR1 LNHDA, CDR2 SQIVND (reference sequence). The V and J ends lost 2 bases and 7 bases respectively, with 12 bases between them. The CDR3 sequence is 14 residues long. The CDR3 sequence is CASSIRTGGQPQHF. CDR3 DNA sequence: TGTGCCAGTAGTATAAGGACGGGAGGGCAGCCCCAGCATTTT.

This clone occurred a few times. This chain connects TRBV7-3 to TRBJ1-2; D gene ambiguous. CDR1 and CDR2 from the germline V gene are SGHTA and FQGTGA. The V end lost 2 bases, the J end lost 3 bases, and 10 bases lay between the germline ends. The length of the CDR3 is 14 residues. The CDR3 is CASSLDGEDYGYTF. For the CDR3, the DNA is TGTGCCAGCAGCTTAGACGGGGAGGACTATGGCTACACCTTC.

There are a few counts of this clone. The J gene is TRBJ2-3, the V gene TRBV6-4, with 9 bases lining up with TRBD1. Germline CDR1 and CDR2: MRHNA and SNTAGT. The CDR3 spans 15 residues. J lost 4 bases, V lost 4 bases, and 6 bases had no gene match. This chain's CDR3 is CASSVGDRASDTQYF. The CDR3 DNA reads TGTGCCAGCAGTGTCGGGGACAGGGCATCAGATACGCAGTATTTT.

The gene calls are TRBV6-5 and TRBJ1-3, with D possibly TRBD1 on 6 matching bases. V was pared by 0 bases and J by 4 bases, with 10 bases between. This CDR3 contains 15 residues. Per the germline V gene, CDR1 is MNHEY and CDR2 is SVGAGI. CDR3: CASSYSGATGNTIYF. CDR3 coding DNA: TGTGCCAGCAGTTACTCGGGGGCAACGGGAAACACCATATATTTT.